The 18 T cell receptor beta chains reported below all come from one sample, sequenced in a study of T cells in Graves' hyperthyroidism and ophthalmopathy. RNA transcripts gave rise to amplified TCR beta CDR3 regions. Using the HTBI primer set, a first-round RT-PCR was run on the TCR CDR3. MiXCR, applied by TCRdb to the multiplex PCR reads, yields one record per CDR3 protein. In the table there are about 400,000 distinct CDR3 sequences, over 12% of which are singletons. Sequenced input: blood. The origin of the receptors is a man over 45 with Graves' ophthalmopathy.

At least ten counts were recorded for this clonotype. V gene TRBV7-3 combines with J gene TRBJ2-5, with 9 bases aligning to TRBD2. V lost 4 bases to trimming and J lost 7 bases; unmatched junction nucleotides: 10. This CDR3 spans 15 amino acids. CDR1 SGHTA and CDR2 FQGTGA come from the germline V gene. The CDR3 DNA follows: TGTGCCAGCAGCTCTGGTAGCGGGGGTGGAGGGACCCAGTACTTC. Translating it yields CASSSGSGGGGTQYF.

There are a few counts of this clonotype. J is TRBJ1-3 and V is TRBV7-3; weak D call: TRBD1 (5 bases). Trimming removed 3 bases at V and 0 bases at J, with 9 bases between. CDR3 size: 15 residues. In germline, CDR1 is SGHTA, CDR2 FQGTGA. The CDR3 loop reads CASSFEGNSGNTIYF. The CDR3 DNA reads TGTGCCAGCAGCTTTGAGGGGAACTCTGGAAACACCATATATTTT.

This clonotype was counted ten times or more. The chain combines TRBV3-1 with TRBJ2-5, with 13 bases lining up with TRBD2. CDR3 size: 17 residues. Germline-derived CDR1 and CDR2 are LGHDT and YNNKEL (reference sequence). V lost 0 bases and J lost 5; bases outside the gene matches: 6. CDR3 in amino acids: CASSQETSGRREETQYF. CDR3 DNA sequence: TGTGCCAGCAGCCAAGAGACTAGCGGGAGGCGAGAGGAGACCCAGTACTTC.

Concerning this clonotype itself: One end of the junction varies from germline; a read error may be responsible. V gene TRBV7-9 combines with J gene TRBJ2-2; D might be TRBD2 (5 bases). Per the germline V gene, CDR1 is SEHNR and CDR2 is FQNEAQ (reference sequence). The CDR3 sequence is 15 residues long. CDR3 DNA: TGTGCCAGCAGCTCCCCTGGGGAGAACAGCGGGGAGCTGTTTTTT. As protein: CASSSPGENSGELFF.

This clonotype was picked up many times. This chain links TRBV6-1 with TRBJ1-1; 9 bases fit TRBD1. The CDR3 runs 14 residues. The trim removed 5 bases at V and 5 bases at J, leaving 6 bases unmatched. CDR1 is MNHNS, CDR2 SASEGT, per germline. The CDR3 sequence is CASSPTGGETEAFF. In DNA form, the CDR3 reads TGTGCCAGCAGTCCGACAGGGGGTGAAACTGAAGCTTTCTTT.

This clonotype was counted at least ten times. This chain connects TRBV5-8 to TRBJ1-2; TRBD1 matches at 10 bases. Unmatched junction bases numbered 10, after V lost 4 bases and J lost 4 bases. Germline CDR1 is SGHTS and CDR2 is YDEGEE. The CDR3 is 16 amino acids. The CDR3 coding sequence is TGTGCCAGCAGCACCCTTTGGGACAGGGGTTTCTATGGCTACACCTTC. It is translated as CASSTLWDRGFYGYTF.

J is TRBJ2-7 and V is TRBV5-6; TRBD1 aligns across 11 bases. V lost 4 bases, J lost 4 bases, and 10 bases stayed unmatched. From germline, CDR1 is SGHDT and CDR2 YYEEEE. CDR3 length: 16 residues. The CDR3: CASSLTGTGGSYEQYF. CDR3 nucleotides: TGTGCCAGCAGCCTGACCGGGACAGGGGGATCATACGAGCAGTACTTC. Together with reference TRBV5-6 and TRBJ2-7, the CDR3 gives the full variable domain: DAGVTQSPTHLIKTRGQQVTLRCSPKSGHDTVSWYQQALGQGPQFIFQYYEEEERQRGNFPDRFSGHQFPNYSSELNVNALLLGDSALYLCASSLTGTGGSYEQYFGPGTRLTVT.

In its sample, this clonotype was seen a few times. The chain uses TRBV15 and TRBJ2-4; possibly TRBD1 for D (5 bases). The germline CDR1 and CDR2 sequences are LNHNV and YYDKDF (reference sequence). This CDR3 comprises 15 residues. Trimming pared 5 bases from V and 4 bases from J, leaving 15 bases between. CDR3 sequence reads: CATSPRSRGKNIQYF. The CDR3 DNA sequence: TGTGCCACCAGCCCCCGAAGTAGGGGAAAAAACATTCAGTACTTC.

The rearrangement uses TRBV20-1 and TRBJ1-2; TRBD1 might be the D (5 bases). The germline V and J ends were trimmed by 3 bases and 3 bases, with 11 bases remaining between them. The CDR3 is 13 amino acids. Germline CDR1 and CDR2: DFQATT and SNEGSKA (reference sequence). Here the CDR3 reads CSARKDTYYGYTF. DNA of the CDR3: TGCAGTGCTAGGAAGGACACTTACTATGGCTACACCTTC.

This clonotype appeared a few times. The rearrangement uses TRBV29-1 and TRBJ2-1; unclear D gene. Germline V gene lookup returns CDR1 SQVTM and CDR2 ANQGSEA. The V end lost 6 bases, the J end lost 7 bases, and 7 bases lay between the germline ends. The length of the CDR3 is 10 residues. The CDR3 here is CSVGINEQFF. The DNA for the CDR3 is TGCAGCGTCGGTATTAATGAGCAGTTCTTC.

This clonotype was detected only a few times. This may be a read error, as it is one base from a much larger clone. This chain joins TRBV15 and TRBJ2-7; TRBD1 agrees at 8 bases. The CDR3 extends over 14 amino acids. The germline V gene encodes CDR1 LNHNV and CDR2 YYDKDF (reference sequence). This CDR3 is CAISSNRGTYEQYF. The CDR3 nucleotides are TGTGCCATCAGCAGTAACAGGGGGACCTACGAGCAGTACTTC.

This clonotype was seen repeatedly, ten times or more. This chain connects TRBV29-1 to TRBJ2-2; 8 nucleotides align to TRBD1. The CDR3 has 17 residues. The ends lost 1 base at V and 5 bases at J; junction bases unmatched: 12. In germline, CDR1 is SQVTM, CDR2 ANQGSEA. CDR3 bases: TGCAGCGTTGAAGGAATAGGACAGGGAAGGGGTACCGGGGAGCTGTTTTTT. Translating it yields CSVEGIGQGRGTGELFF.

The chain has TRBV7-8 and TRBJ1-6; no clear D. CDR1 is SGHVS, CDR2 FQNEAQ, per germline. The CDR3 runs 13 residues. Trimming stripped 5 bases from V and 7 bases from J, with 9 bases between. The DNA for the CDR3 is TGTGCCAGCAGCCCCGTGGTCAATTCACCCCTCCACTTT. Encoded protein: CASSPVVNSPLHF.

The V and J genes are TRBV7-9 and TRBJ2-7, with no clear D. With 5 bases removed from V and 5 bases from J, the gap between germline ends came to 13 bases. The CDR3 is 13 amino acids. Germline V lookup: CDR1 SEHNR, CDR2 FQNEAQ (reference sequence). The CDR3 sequence: CASSPLLTDEQYF. The CDR3 DNA reads as TGTGCCAGCAGCCCCCTTCTGACGGACGAGCAGTACTTC. Full variable domain (missing parts from reference TRBV7-9 and TRBJ2-7): DTGVSQNPRHKITKRGQNVTFRCDPISEHNRLYWYRQTLGQGPEFLTYFQNEAQLEKSRLLSDRFSAERPKGSFSTLEIQRTEQGDSAMYLCASSPLLTDEQYFGPGTRLTVT.

This clonotype has only a few counts. This chain uses TRBV10-3 with TRBJ1-1; D is unclear. The V gene's germline CDR1 is ENHRY and CDR2 SYGVKD. V was cut by 4 bases and J by 1 base, with 13 bases left in between. This CDR3 region has 15 residues. This CDR3 is CAISGQRDTNTEAFF. The CDR3, as DNA: TGTGCCATCAGTGGGCAGAGGGATACGAACACTGAAGCTTTCTTT.

This clonotype has only a few counts. The chain employs TRBV9 and TRBJ2-2, with D unresolved. The V gene lost 1 base and the J gene lost 7 bases, with 5 bases spanning the gap. Germline V CDR1 and CDR2: SGDLS, YYNGEE. The CDR3 length is 12 residues. CDR3 in DNA: TGTGCCAGCAGCGTATTCCTCGGGGAGCTGTTTTTT. Translated: CASSVFLGELFF.

The chain uses TRBV29-1 and TRBJ1-1; unclear D gene. The CDR3 consists of 8 residues. V shed 3 bases and J shed 9 bases, with 2 bases lying between them. Germline V gene lookup returns CDR1 SQVTM and CDR2 ANQGSEA. The CDR3 DNA reads TGCAGCGTTGATCAAGCTTTCTTT. The encoded protein is CSVDQAFF.

The rearrangement links TRBV11-2 to TRBJ2-1; 10 bases are a match to TRBD2. Germline V gene sequence: CDR1 SGHAT, CDR2 FQNNGV. Trimming cost V 5 bases and J 12 bases; bases outside gene matches: 13. CDR3 size: 15 residues. CDR3 nucleotides: TGTGCCAGCAGCAACCGCGTCCTAGCGGGAGAGGGGCAGTTCTTC. Residues: CASSNRVLAGEGQFF.